These T cell receptor beta chains were read from a single sample in a study of control samples from healthy donors and cancer patients. Assay: immunoSEQ multiplex PCR; the TCRdb copy retains only in-frame clones and omits some. The profile shows over 100,000 clones, 75% to 95% of them singletons. The sequenced sample consisted of blood. The receptors originated from a man aged 35-49 years in good health. Each CDR3 is given with its conserved first and last residue. The D gene is left open where the match is weak. Rows give clone size only sometimes, using once, few, many, or a class for an expanded clone.

J | size | V | D | CDR3 | DNA
TRBJ1-1 | few | TRBV7-9 | . | CASSLEGSTEAFF | TGTGCCAGCAGCTTAGAGGGGTCCACTGAAGCTTTCTTT
TRBJ1-1 | . | TRBV28 | . | CASSLGGLANTEAFF | TGTGCCAGCAGTTTAGGGGGCTTGGCGAACACTGAAGCTTTCTTT
TRBJ1-6 | few | TRBV6-1 | . | CASSESSYNSPLHF | TGTGCCAGCAGTGAGAGCTCCTATAATTCACCCCTCCACTTT
TRBJ2-3 | . | TRBV19 | TRBD2 | CASSTQGLAGGSDTQYF | TGTGCCAGTAGTACCCAGGGACTAGCGGGGGGGTCAGATACGCAGTATTTT
TRBJ1-5 | . | TRBV27 | TRBD1 | CASSLFGTDNQPQHF | TGTGCCAGCAGTTTATTCGGGACAGACAATCAGCCCCAGCATTTT
TRBJ2-5 | . | TRBV14 | . | CASSQEGRRWRTQYF | TGTGCCAGCAGCCAAGAGGGGCGCAGGTGGCGTACCCAGTACTTC
TRBJ1-1 | . | TRBV10-1 | TRBD1 | CASKSQDRGLGEAFF | TGCGCCAGCAAGTCTCAGGACAGGGGGCTTGGTGAAGCTTTCTTT
TRBJ1-6 | . | TRBV7-9 | TRBD1 | CASSLSATGFSYNSPLHF | TGTGCCAGCAGCTTATCCGCGACAGGGTTCTCCTATAATTCACCCCTCCACTTT
TRBJ2-7 | . | TRBV21-1 | . | CASSVTGTGWNEQYF | TGTGCCAGCAGCGTTACCGGGACAGGGTGGAACGAGCAGTACTTC
TRBJ2-6 | . | TRBV27 | . | CASSPTRGDPISGANVLTF | TGTGCCAGCAGTCCGACTCGTGGGGACCCGATCTCTGGGGCCAACGTCCTGACTTTC
TRBJ2-5 | . | TRBV7-3 | . | CASSSDQIGTQYF | TGTGCCAGCAGCTCAGACCAGATCGGGACCCAGTACTTC
TRBJ2-3 | . | TRBV7-3 | TRBD2 | CASSSGLAGGTDTQYF | TGTGCCAGCAGCTCAGGACTAGCGGGGGGCACAGATACGCAGTATTTT
TRBJ1-1 | . | TRBV27 | TRBD1 | CANISTGGVTEAFF | TGTGCCAATATCTCGACAGGGGGCGTCACTGAAGCTTTCTTT
TRBJ2-3 | . | TRBV5-1 | . | CASSLTTTDTQYF | TGCGCCAGCAGCCTTACCACCACAGATACGCAGTATTTT
TRBJ1-2 | . | TRBV9 | . | CASSVAGDANYGYTF | TGTGCCAGCAGCGTAGCGGGGGACGCTAACTATGGCTACACCTTC
TRBJ2-7 | . | TRBV28 | . | CASSLAQTYEQYF | TGTGCCAGCAGTTTGGCGCAGACCTACGAGCAGTACTTC
TRBJ1-6 | . | TRBV3-1/TRBV3-2 | . | CASSRAGDNSPLHF | TGTGCCAGCAGCCGGGCAGGGGATAATTCACCCCTCCACTTT
TRBJ2-2 | . | TRBV24-1 | . | CATSAGTQNTGELFF | TGTGCCACCAGTGCGGGGACACAAAACACCGGGGAGCTGTTTTTT
TRBJ1-2 | many | TRBV11-2 | . | CASSLAGRDRDHGYTF | TGTGCCAGCAGCTTAGCGGGGCGGGACCGGGACCATGGCTACACCTTC
TRBJ2-7 | . | TRBV6-6 | TRBD1 | CASSTGGQGPYEQYF | TGTGCCAGCAGTACCGGGGGACAGGGACCCTACGAGCAGTACTTC
TRBJ2-1 | . | TRBV9 | . | CASSVEAGANNEQFF | TGTGCCAGCAGCGTAGAGGCGGGGGCAAACAATGAGCAGTTCTTC
TRBJ2-7 | . | TRBV6-5 | TRBD2 | CASSYSGGTTYEQYF | TGTGCCAGCAGTTATTCGGGGGGGACGACCTACGAGCAGTACTTC
TRBJ1-2 | . | TRBV7-9 | . | CASSSETGLGYTF | TGTGCCAGCAGCTCTGAAACAGGGCTGGGCTACACCTTC
TRBJ2-1 | . | TRBV12-3/TRBV12-4 | . | CASRHTQGNEQFF | TGTGCCAGCAGGCATACACAGGGAAATGAGCAGTTCTTC
TRBJ1-2 | few | TRBV11-2 | . | CASSFRGGYTF | TGTGCCAGCAGCTTCAGGGGCGGCTACACCTTC
TRBJ1-2 | few | TRBV2 | TRBD1 | CASRRTGTIGYTF | TGTGCCAGCAGGAGGACAGGCACGATTGGCTACACCTTC
TRBJ2-5 | . | TRBV10-3 | . | CAISEGPGQETQYF | TGTGCCATCAGTGAGGGCCCGGGCCAAGAGACCCAGTACTTC
TRBJ2-1 | few | TRBV15 | . | CATSRDKAGNNEQFF | TGTGCCACCAGCAGAGATAAGGCAGGGAACAATGAGCAGTTCTTC
TRBJ1-1 | . | TRBV21-1 | . | CANMEAFF | TGTGCCAACATGGAAGCTTTCTTT
TRBJ2-1 | . | TRBV27 | TRBD2 | CASSFMRGGRGQFF | TGTGCCAGCAGTTTTATGCGGGGGGGCCGTGGGCAGTTCTTC
TRBJ1-4 | . | TRBV2 | . | CASLVGTNEKLFF | TGTGCCAGCCTGGTGGGGACTAATGAAAAACTGTTTTTT
TRBJ1-2 | . | TRBV13 | . | CASSSRRGPYGYTF | TGTGCCAGCAGCTCCCGCAGGGGTCCGTATGGCTACACCTTC
TRBJ1-4 | . | TRBV7-6 | . | CASSPRGELTNEKLFF | TGTGCCAGCAGCCCACGGGGGGAACTAACTAATGAAAAACTGTTTTTT
TRBJ1-6 | . | TRBV7-9 | TRBD1 | CASSSRDRGHNSPLHF | TGTGCCAGCAGCTCCCGGGACAGGGGGCATAATTCACCCCTCCACTTT
TRBJ1-5 | . | TRBV19 | . | CASVTGALGQPQHF | TGTGCCAGTGTAACAGGCGCCTTAGGGCAGCCCCAGCATTTT
TRBJ2-2 | . | TRBV9 | TRBD1 | CASSVEPGQGPGELFF | TGTGCCAGCAGCGTAGAACCGGGACAGGGGCCCGGGGAGCTGTTTTTT
TRBJ2-5 | . | TRBV5-8 | . | CASSLSFQETQYF | TGTGCCAGCAGCTTATCATTTCAAGAGACCCAGTACTTC
TRBJ2-7 | . | TRBV19 | . | CASSMDERVYEQYF | TGTGCCAGTAGTATGGACGAGAGAGTCTACGAGCAGTACTTC
TRBJ2-7 | . | TRBV3-1/TRBV3-2 | . | CASSQVFGGGYEQYF | TGTGCCAGCAGCCAAGTCTTTGGGGGCGGGTACGAGCAGTACTTC
TRBJ2-2 | . | TRBV25-1 | TRBD2 | CASRRGETGELFF | TGTGCCAGCCGCCGGGGGGAGACCGGGGAGCTGTTTTTT
TRBJ2-5 | . | TRBV3-1/TRBV3-2 | TRBD2 | CASSQSSGGETQYF | TGTGCCAGCAGCCAGTCTAGCGGTGGAGAGACCCAGTACTTC
TRBJ2-3 | . | TRBV15 | . | CATSNGALDTQYF | TGTGCCACCAGCAACGGGGCCCTAGATACGCAGTATTTT
TRBJ1-4 | . | TRBV5-6 | . | CASSLGGGREKLFF | TGTGCCAGCAGCTTGGGGGGAGGACGGGAAAAACTGTTTTTT
TRBJ1-1 | . | TRBV28 | . | CASSPQGGAFF | TGTGCCAGCAGTCCTCAGGGTGGAGCTTTCTTT
TRBJ2-2 | . | TRBV2 | . | CASRWSEGGELFF | TGTGCCAGCAGGTGGAGCGAGGGCGGGGAGCTGTTTTTT
TRBJ1-3 | . | TRBV11-2 | . | CASSLPGGSGNTIYF | TGTGCCAGCAGCTTACCAGGAGGCTCTGGAAACACCATATATTTT
TRBJ1-5 | . | TRBV28 | . | CASSPRVLGYSNQPQHF | TGTGCCAGCAGCCCCCGGGTCCTGGGATATAGCAATCAGCCCCAGCATTTT
TRBJ2-1 | . | TRBV6-5 | . | CASSNRNPNEQFF | TGTGCCAGCAGTAACCGAAACCCAAATGAGCAGTTCTTC
TRBJ1-4 | once | TRBV6-1 | . | CASSDGPTNEKLFF | TGTGCCAGCAGTGACGGCCCCACGAATGAAAAACTGTTTTTT
TRBJ1-2 | . | TRBV27 | . | CASRASLGRTNYGYTF | TGTGCCAGCAGAGCCTCTCTAGGCAGAACCAACTATGGCTACACCTTC